Below, 20 T cell receptor beta chains from the same sample are listed, as sequenced in a study of CD8 T cells in Susac syndrome. Random hexamers primed reverse transcription of about 0.45 to 1 ug RNA. TCRdb called the immunoSEQ multiplex PCR reads again in MiXCR, with one record for every CDR3 protein. The sample records around 59,000 distinct CDR3 sequences, around nine tenths being singletons. Sequenced: CD8+ T cells from PBMCs. The receptor source for this set is a human donor in good health.

This clonotype was detected a few times. The CDR3: CASSLVYNEQFF. The CDR3 bases are TGCGCCAGCAGCTTGGTTTACAATGAGCAGTTCTTC. This chain joins TRBV5-1 and TRBJ2-1; D is unresolved. CDR1 and CDR2 from the germline V gene are SGHRS and YFSETQ. The length of the CDR3 is 12 residues. V lost 0 bases, J lost 4 bases, and 2 bases lay in between.

The V call is TRBV6-2 or TRBV6-3, the J call TRBJ1-2, with a tentative D call TRBD1 (6 bases). The CDR3 length is 16 residues. Trimming shortened V by 3 bases and J by 0 bases, and 14 bases separated the two germline ends. Per germline, CDR1 MNHEY and CDR2 SVGEGT. The CDR3 spells CASSYDRKPSNYGYTF. The CDR3 region has the DNA TGTGCCAGCAGTTATGACAGGAAGCCTTCTAACTATGGCTACACCTTC.

The chain recombines TRBV13 with TRBJ1-2, with a tentative D call TRBD1 (6 bases). This CDR3 contains 14 residues. V lost 4 bases and J lost 8, with 17 bases in between. Looked up from germline, CDR1 is PRHDT and CDR2 is FYEKMQ (reference sequence). CDR3 residues: CASSSQGSWDGYTF. CDR3 bases: TGTGCCAGCAGCTCCCAGGGGAGTTGGGACGGCTACACCTTC.

The chain couples TRBV19 to TRBJ1-6; possible D gene TRBD1, 5 bases. V lost 4 bases and J 6 bases, leaving 10 bases between the germline ends. Germline CDR1 and CDR2: LNHDA and SQIVND (reference sequence). This CDR3 contains 14 residues. The CDR3 here is CASSSIDSNSPLHF. The CDR3 bases are TGTGCCAGTAGTAGCATCGACAGTAATTCACCCCTCCACTTT.

This sequence joins TRBV9 and TRBJ1-1; unclear D gene. CDR1 SGDLS and CDR2 YYNGEE come from the germline V gene. V was clipped by 6 bases and J by 1 base, with 16 bases between them. CDR3 size: 15 residues. CDR3 nucleotide sequence: TGTGCCAGCACCCCTCTCGGACGGACGAACACTGAAGCTTTCTTT. It codes for CASTPLGRTNTEAFF.

The genes are TRBV7-9 and TRBJ2-5, with a weak D call TRBD2 (5 bases). In germline, CDR1 is SEHNR, CDR2 FQNEAQ (reference sequence). Trimming cost V 4 bases and J 10 bases, with 10 bases left between them. The CDR3 is made up of 11 amino acids. The CDR3 bases are TGTGCCAGCAGCTCTGGCCGGGACCAGTACTTC. This encodes CASSSGRDQYF.

This chain connects TRBV7-9 to TRBJ2-1; TRBD2 matches 8 bases. This CDR3 contains 13 residues. The germline V gene encodes CDR1 SEHNR and CDR2 FQNEAQ (reference sequence). Trimming cost V 5 bases and J 8 bases; bases outside gene matches: 5. CDR3: CASSHPTSDEQFF. CDR3 sequence (DNA): TGTGCCAGCAGCCACCCGACTAGCGATGAGCAGTTCTTC.

This clonotype was seen a few times. The chain combines TRBV2 with TRBJ1-5; 10 bases are a match to TRBD1. J was trimmed by 4 bases and V by 5 bases; bases with no gene match: 2. The CDR3 is made up of 14 amino acids. Germline CDR1 SNHLY, CDR2 FYNNEI. CDR3 sequence: CASSPGQGNQPQHF. In DNA form, the CDR3 reads TGTGCCAGCAGTCCGGGACAGGGGAATCAGCCCCAGCATTTT.

The CDR3 nucleotides read TGTGCCAGCAGTTTTGGGGCAGATAATCAGCCCCAGCATTTT. It encodes CASSFGADNQPQHF. The chain links TRBV27 to TRBJ1-5; D may be TRBD1 (5 bases). Per the germline V gene, CDR1 is MNHEY and CDR2 is SMNVEV (reference sequence). V was cut by 3 bases and J by 4 bases, with 10 bases left in between. This CDR3 contains 14 residues.

The chain combines TRBV12-3 or TRBV12-4 with TRBJ1-2; D remains ambiguous. The CDR3 covers 16 residues. V was cut by 1 base and J by 2 bases, with 14 bases left in between. CDR3 protein: CASSLVTLAGNYGYTF. As DNA, the CDR3 is TGTGCCAGCAGTTTAGTGACACTCGCGGGGAACTATGGCTACACCTTC.

The sample holds one count of this clonotype. This chain uses TRBV7-9 with TRBJ2-7; 8 nucleotides match TRBD2. Unmatched junction bases numbered 11, after V lost 3 bases and J lost 4 bases. The CDR3 contains 16 residues. CDR1 and CDR2 (germline): SEHNR, FQNEAQ (reference sequence). CDR3 DNA: TGTGCCAGCAGCTTCCCGGGGGGGCGGGAAAGATACGAGCAGTACTTC. It specifies CASSFPGGRERYEQYF.

The rearrangement links TRBV11-2 to TRBJ1-3; D perhaps matches TRBD1 (6 bases). This CDR3 region has 15 residues. Germline CDR1 reads SGHAT; CDR2 reads FQNNGV. V lost 2 bases and J 6 bases, leaving 14 bases between the germline ends. CDR3 nucleotide sequence: TGTGCCAGCAGCTTAAGGAACAGGGCTGAAAACACCATATATTTT. Residues: CASSLRNRAENTIYF.

This sequence joins TRBV6-5 and TRBJ2-7; D might be TRBD1 or TRBD2, each matching 5 bases. The CDR3 totals 15 residues. V lost 0 bases to trimming and J lost 6 bases, with 15 bases between them. CDR1 is MNHEY, CDR2 SVGAGI, per germline. Written as DNA, the CDR3 is TGTGCCAGCAGTTACTCCTACGAGGGGCTGGTCGAGCAGTACTTC. Translation gives CASSYSYEGLVEQYF.

This clonotype was detected a few times. The chain combines TRBV29-1 with TRBJ2-3; maybe TRBD1 (6 bases). The V gene's germline CDR1 is SQVTM and CDR2 ANQGSEA. The CDR3 is 17 residues long. Trimming shortened V by 0 bases and J by 0 bases, and 16 bases separated the two germline ends. CDR3 sequence: CSVEDPKRDISTDTQYF. DNA for the CDR3: TGCAGCGTTGAAGATCCGAAGAGGGACATAAGCACAGATACGCAGTATTTT.

This sequence joins TRBV6-2 or TRBV6-3 and TRBJ2-3; D uncertain. CDR3 size: 11 residues. Germline values: CDR1 MNHEY, CDR2 SVGEGT. Trimming removed 10 bases at V and 5 bases at J, with 10 bases between. CDR3 nucleotide sequence: TGTGCCACGTACGCAGGAGATACGCAGTATTTT. Translated, it gives CATYAGDTQYF.

V and J are TRBV30 and TRBJ2-3; TRBD2 aligns across 8 bases. Germline V gene lookup returns CDR1 GTSNPN and CDR2 SVGIG (reference sequence). This CDR3 contains 15 residues. J gave up 0 bases and V 0 bases, and 2 bases lay outside the gene matches. DNA for the CDR3: TGTGCCTGGAGTGTAGGCGGGGGGAGCACAGATACGCAGTATTTT. Residues: CAWSVGGGSTDTQYF.

This clonotype was recorded once. This chain links TRBV4-3 with TRBJ1-4; D gene ambiguous. The germline V gene has CDR1 LGHNA and CDR2 YSLEER. V was trimmed by 0 bases and J by 7 bases, leaving 15 bases between them. The CDR3 totals 16 residues. This CDR3 is CASSQDEPLKGEKLFF. CDR3 DNA sequence: TGCGCCAGCAGCCAAGATGAACCTCTCAAGGGTGAAAAACTGTTTTTT.

V and J are TRBV10-1 and TRBJ2-5; 8 bases match TRBD2. The CDR3 spans 16 residues. The germline V gene has CDR1 WNHNN and CDR2 SYGVQD (reference sequence). V trimming: 0 bases; J trimming: 4 bases; junction bases outside the gene matches: 7. The CDR3 sequence is CASSESRGVERETQYF. The CDR3 bases are TGCGCCAGCAGTGAGTCGCGGGGGGTTGAGCGAGAGACCCAGTACTTC.

The rearrangement links TRBV29-1 to TRBJ2-7, with TRBD2 as a possible D gene (5 bases). V gave up 4 bases and J gave up 1 base, with 8 bases separating them. This CDR3 region has 12 residues. CDR1 is SQVTM, CDR2 ANQGSEA, per germline. CDR3 bases: TGCAGCGTTGTGTCGGGGTCCTACGAGCAGTACTTC. Translation: CSVVSGSYEQYF.

This clonotype was observed a single time. V is TRBV11-2 and J is TRBJ1-4, with 8 bases matching TRBD1. The junction had 26 bases not matched to a gene; V was cut back by 5 bases and J by 6 bases. This CDR3 comprises 21 residues. Germline values: CDR1 SGHAT, CDR2 FQNNGV. CDR3: CASSIGQGRSLKRLGDEKLFF. The CDR3 bases are TGTGCCAGCAGCATCGGACAGGGTCGGTCTCTAAAACGTTTGGGCGATGAAAAACTGTTTTTT.